These T cell receptor beta chains were read from a single sample in a study of blood T cell repertoires in COVID-19. Generated by immunoSEQ multiplex PCR, the TCRdb table keeps only in-frame clones and is missing some. The sample comprises 500,000 or so clones, roughly 87% of which are singletons, and about 0.75% rests with the top ten. The sequenced material came from PBMCs or T cells enriched from blood (not recorded which). The receptors shown here come from a woman aged 18-30 years who had recovered from COVID-19. Both conserved end residues are part of each CDR3. A D gene is named only where the DNA matches it firmly. Where a row states a size, it is once, few, many or the class of an expanded clone; other rows omit it.

v_call	d_call	clone_size	j_call	cdr3_nt	cdr3_aa
TRBV2	TRBD2	.	TRBJ2-3	TGTGCCAGCAGGGCCGGACTAGCGGGGGGGCAAGATACGCAGTATTTT	CASRAGLAGGQDTQYF
TRBV15	TRBD1	once	TRBJ2-3	TGTGCCACCAGTATACAGGGGACAGATACGCAGTATTTT	CATSIQGTDTQYF
TRBV10-2	.	.	TRBJ1-1	TGCGCCAGCAATCAGGGGTCGAACACTGAAGCTTTCTTT	CASNQGSNTEAFF
TRBV18	.	.	TRBJ2-7	TGTGCCAGCTCGTTTGGTGGGGGCTTCTACGAGCAGTACTTC	CASSFGGGFYEQYF
TRBV14	.	.	TRBJ2-1	TGTGCCAGCAGCCAAGATAGATTCTCCTACAATGAGCAGTTCTTC	CASSQDRFSYNEQFF
TRBV30	.	.	TRBJ1-1	TGTGCCTGGAGTCAGGTGGATATGAACACTGAAGCTTTCTTT	CAWSQVDMNTEAFF
TRBV7-2	.	.	TRBJ1-3	TGTGCCAGCAGCTTAGTAGGGGCCGGAAACACCATATATTTT	CASSLVGAGNTIYF
TRBV19	.	.	TRBJ2-2	TGTGCCAGTAGAGCCTTGGCGGGGGCGCGAGCCGGGGAGCTGTTTTTT	CASRALAGARAGELFF
TRBV2	.	many	TRBJ2-7	TGTGCCAGCAGTGACAGGAAAAGCTCCTACGAGCAGTACTTC	CASSDRKSSYEQYF
TRBV30	.	.	TRBJ1-6	TGTGCCTGGAGTGTATCCCCCTACTCCTATAATTCACCCCTCCACTTT	CAWSVSPYSYNSPLHF
TRBV29-1	TRBD2	.	TRBJ2-7	TGCAGCGTGTCCCAGGGGGCTAGCGGGGGGGCCGTATCGGAGCAGTACTTC	CSVSQGASGGAVSEQYF
TRBV3-1/TRBV3-2	.	few	TRBJ2-7	TGTGCCAGCAGCCAAAACGGAGGCCGAGCCTACGAGCAGTACTTC	CASSQNGGRAYEQYF
TRBV7-8	.	.	TRBJ2-7	TGTGCCAGCAGCCCTGAGCGGATCGAGCAGTACTTC	CASSPERIEQYF
TRBV25-1	.	.	TRBJ2-1	TGTGCCAGCAGTACCCCGGGGTCCCAGCCCCATTACAATGAGCAGTTCTTC	CASSTPGSQPHYNEQFF
TRBV7-9	.	.	TRBJ1-2	TGTGCCAGCAGCTTATCGGACGGGGATTATGGCTACACCTTC	CASSLSDGDYGYTF
TRBV19	TRBD1	.	TRBJ1-5	TGTGCCAGTAGGAGGACAGGGGGCAGTTCCGAGCCCCAGCATTTT	CASRRTGGSSEPQHF
TRBV4-1	TRBD2	once	TRBJ2-7	TGCGCCAGCAGCAGTCAGCGGGGGGGGCCCTACGAGCAGTACTTC	CASSSQRGGPYEQYF
TRBV7-8	.	once	TRBJ1-2	TGTGCCAGCAGCCCAGCCGGGGTAAACTATGGCTACACCTTC	CASSPAGVNYGYTF
TRBV3-1/TRBV3-2	.	.	TRBJ1-1	TGTGCCAGCAGCCAAGAGTCACGTGTGAGGTCAGAAGCTTTCTTT	CASSQESRVRSEAFF
TRBV12-5	.	.	TRBJ2-1	TGTGCTAGTGGCCGGGGACTGGACAATGAGCAGTTCTTC	CASGRGLDNEQFF
TRBV2	TRBD2	.	TRBJ2-5	TGTGCCAGCAGTGTGGGGGGGGAGACCCAGTACTTC	CASSVGGETQYF
TRBV18	.	.	TRBJ1-5	TGTGCCAGCTCACCGGACAGACATCAGCCCCAGCATTTT	CASSPDRHQPQHF
TRBV9	.	.	TRBJ1-1	TGTGCCAGCACCTCGGGGGGCGCAAACACTGAAGCTTTCTTT	CASTSGGANTEAFF
TRBV2	.	.	TRBJ1-5	TGTGCCAGCAGTGGTAGAAATCAGCCCCAGCATTTT	CASSGRNQPQHF
TRBV24-1	.	.	TRBJ2-3	TGTGCCACCCGGGGTGGGGGACTCACAGATACGCAGTATTTT	CATRGGGLTDTQYF
TRBV30	TRBD1	.	TRBJ1-4	TGTGCCTGCCCACCGACAGGGGGGGCGAATGAAAAACTGTTTTTT	CACPPTGGANEKLFF
TRBV28	.	.	TRBJ1-6	TGTGCCAGCAGTACGGACAGTAGTTCACCCCTCCACTTT	CASSTDSSSPLHF
TRBV7-8	.	.	TRBJ1-6	TGTGCCAGCAGCTTAGGGGCCTTTAGACCCCTCCACTTT	CASSLGAFRPLHF
TRBV19	TRBD2	once	TRBJ2-7	TGTGCCAGTAGTATACTAGCGGGGGGCTCCTACGAGCAGTACTTC	CASSILAGGSYEQYF
TRBV5-4	TRBD1	.	TRBJ2-1	TGTGCCAGCAGCTTGAGGGACAGAAACAATGAGCAGTTCTTC	CASSLRDRNNEQFF
TRBV11-2	.	.	TRBJ1-2	TGTGCCAGCAGTCGGGCAGGGGATGGCTACACCTTC	CASSRAGDGYTF
TRBV5-4	.	.	TRBJ2-3	TGTGCCAGCACCGCGTCCTACACAGATACGCAGTATTTT	CASTASYTDTQYF
TRBV4-1	TRBD1	.	TRBJ2-5	TGCGCCAGCAGCCAGCAGACAGGGGGTGTGGAGACCCAGTACTTC	CASSQQTGGVETQYF